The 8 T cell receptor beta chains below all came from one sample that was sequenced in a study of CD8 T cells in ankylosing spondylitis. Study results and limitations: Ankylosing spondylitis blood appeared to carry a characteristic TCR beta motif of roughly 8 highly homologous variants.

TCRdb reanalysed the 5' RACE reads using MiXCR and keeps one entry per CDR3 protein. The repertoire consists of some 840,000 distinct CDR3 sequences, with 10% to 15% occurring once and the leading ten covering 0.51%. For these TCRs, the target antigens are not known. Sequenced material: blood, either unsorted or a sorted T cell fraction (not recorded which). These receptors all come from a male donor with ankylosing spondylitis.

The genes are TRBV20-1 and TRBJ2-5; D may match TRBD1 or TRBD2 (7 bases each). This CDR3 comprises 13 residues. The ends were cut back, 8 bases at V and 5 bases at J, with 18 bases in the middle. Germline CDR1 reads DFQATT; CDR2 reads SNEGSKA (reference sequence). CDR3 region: CSLLGGGWETQYF. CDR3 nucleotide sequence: TGCAGTTTATTGGGAGGGGGCTGGGAGACCCAGTACTTC.

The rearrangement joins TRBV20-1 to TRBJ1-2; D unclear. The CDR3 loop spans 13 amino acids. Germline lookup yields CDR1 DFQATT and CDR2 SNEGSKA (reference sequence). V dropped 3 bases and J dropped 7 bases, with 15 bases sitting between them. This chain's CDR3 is CSASLSSFSGYTF. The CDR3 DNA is TGCAGTGCTAGTTTGTCTTCTTTTAGTGGCTACACCTTC.

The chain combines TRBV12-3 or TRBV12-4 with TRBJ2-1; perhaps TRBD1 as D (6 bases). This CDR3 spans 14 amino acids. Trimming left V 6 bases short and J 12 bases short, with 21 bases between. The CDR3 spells CASRPTRGQLTQFF. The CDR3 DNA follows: TGTGCCAGCAGGCCCACCAGGGGTCAGTTGACGCAGTTCTTC.

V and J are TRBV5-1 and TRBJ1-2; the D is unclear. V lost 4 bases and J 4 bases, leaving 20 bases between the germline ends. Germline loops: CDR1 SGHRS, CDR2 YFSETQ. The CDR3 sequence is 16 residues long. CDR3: CASSVSSSPASYGYTF. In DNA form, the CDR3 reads TGCGCCAGCAGCGTTTCTTCTTCTCCAGCGAGCTATGGCTACACCTTC.

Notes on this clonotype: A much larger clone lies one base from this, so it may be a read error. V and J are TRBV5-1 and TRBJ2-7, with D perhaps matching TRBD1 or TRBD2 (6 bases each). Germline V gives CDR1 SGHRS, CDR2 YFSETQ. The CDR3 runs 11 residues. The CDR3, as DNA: TGCGCCGGCAGCGAGGGGGGCGAGCAGTACTTC. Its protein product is CAGSEGGEQYF.

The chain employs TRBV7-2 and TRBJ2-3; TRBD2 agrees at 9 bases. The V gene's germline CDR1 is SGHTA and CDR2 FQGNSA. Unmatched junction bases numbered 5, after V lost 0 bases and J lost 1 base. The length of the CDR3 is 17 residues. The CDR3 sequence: CASSLAAAGGGTDTQYF. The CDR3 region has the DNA TGTGCCAGCAGCTTAGCGGCAGCGGGAGGCGGCACAGATACGCAGTATTTT.

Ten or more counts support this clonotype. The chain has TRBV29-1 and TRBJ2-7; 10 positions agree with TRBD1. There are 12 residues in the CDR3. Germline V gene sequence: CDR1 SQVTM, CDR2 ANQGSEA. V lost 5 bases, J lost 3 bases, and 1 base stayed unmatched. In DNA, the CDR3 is TGCAGCGTTCGGACAGGGGGCTACGAGCAGTACTTC. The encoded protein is CSVRTGGYEQYF.

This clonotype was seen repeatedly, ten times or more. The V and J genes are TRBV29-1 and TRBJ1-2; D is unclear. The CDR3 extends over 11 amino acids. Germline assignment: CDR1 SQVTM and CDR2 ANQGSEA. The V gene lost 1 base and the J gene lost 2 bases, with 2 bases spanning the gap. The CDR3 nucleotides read TGCAGCGTTGAAGCAAACTATGGCTACACCTTC. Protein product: CSVEANYGYTF.